The present TCR beta chain was sequenced within a study of preoperative IRX-2 immunotherapy in early breast cancer (dated by TCRdb to the late 2010s). On this clone itself: Its cognate antigen has yet to be identified. No clone much larger than this one lies a single base away; base qualities are absent.

The treatment or condition label here, explained by the study, means: preoperative locoregional IRX-2 cytokine immunotherapy. The samples were obtained from a phase Ib study in which preoperative, locoregional IRX-2 cytokine immunotherapy intended to prime immune responses was tested. Patients with early-stage breast cancer who were given IRX-2 before surgery served as donors. Receptor libraries were prepared by the immunoSEQ multiplex PCR assay. This immuneACCESS table, as held by TCRdb, lists in-frame sequences with V and J called but not all clones. Of the missing ones, under half trace to an unresolved V gene in checked studies; the others have no known cause. The table for this sample lists 20,000 to 25,000 clones; about 87% of them were counted only once. The top ten constitute 28% of the sample. V drops 1 base and J drops 7 bases, leaving 7 bases in between. Measured from the cysteine to the phenylalanine, the CDR3 is 13 residues long. The sequence is cut down to CDR3 DNA, 39 bases in frame from base 1. The germline V gene (reference sequence) supplies CDR1 LNHNV and CDR2 YYDKDF.

The rearranged chain carries TRBV15 and TRBJ2-2; no D gene call is confident. The sequence was collected from a human donor with breast cancer. The material was tumor tissue, obtained after IRX-2 immunotherapy. The nucleotide sequence is TGTGCCACCAGCAGAGGTGGGATCGGGGAGCTGTTTTTT. Its protein product is CATSRGGIGELFF. Reference TRBV15 and TRBJ2-2 genes cover what lies past the CDR3, so the full variable domain is DAMVIQNPRYQVTQFGKPVTLSCSQTLNHNVMYWYQQKSSQAPKLLFHYYDKDFNNEADTPDNFQSRRPNTSFCFLDIRSPGLGDTAMYLCATSRGGIGELFFGEGSRLTVL.